This T cell receptor (beta chain) was recovered during a study of low-dose radiotherapy and immunotherapy resistance in tumors. Study-wide context: The treatment that patients received was intravenous nivolumab 240 mg every two weeks plus ipilimumab 1 mg/kg every six weeks. Patients received cyclophosphamide 200 mg/m2 intravenously every two weeks, the day before radiation-immunotherapy. Oral aspirin 300 mg was taken by patients daily for four cycles from cycle 1 day 1.

TRAV- and TRBV-specific primers primed first-strand cDNA, covering alpha and beta chains. Using a constant-region primer together with a V-primer adapter, TCRs were subjected to around 20 PCR cycles of amplification. TCRdb reprocessed the reads with MiXCR, giving one entry per CDR3 protein. The repertoire has tens of thousands of distinct CDR3 sequences, 9% to 9.5% of them found once; the top ten carry about 1%. The sample holds many counts of this clonotype. The CDR3 loop spans 15 amino acids. V lost 7 bases and J lost 2, with 19 bases in between. Germline values: CDR1 SGHRS, CDR2 YFSETQ. Time point here: before trial treatment. Treatment of the donors consisted of nivolumab and ipilimumab (plus aspirin, low-dose cyclophosphamide and low-dose radiotherapy).

This sequence joins TRBV5-1 and TRBJ2-7, with a tentative D call TRBD2 (7 bases). The source material was PBMCs, sampled before treatment. The clonotype was recovered from a male donor with prostate cancer. CDR3 in amino acids: CASGGSSGSAYEQYF. CDR3 in DNA: TGCGCCAGCGGGGGCTCTAGCGGTTCAGCCTACGAGCAGTACTTC.